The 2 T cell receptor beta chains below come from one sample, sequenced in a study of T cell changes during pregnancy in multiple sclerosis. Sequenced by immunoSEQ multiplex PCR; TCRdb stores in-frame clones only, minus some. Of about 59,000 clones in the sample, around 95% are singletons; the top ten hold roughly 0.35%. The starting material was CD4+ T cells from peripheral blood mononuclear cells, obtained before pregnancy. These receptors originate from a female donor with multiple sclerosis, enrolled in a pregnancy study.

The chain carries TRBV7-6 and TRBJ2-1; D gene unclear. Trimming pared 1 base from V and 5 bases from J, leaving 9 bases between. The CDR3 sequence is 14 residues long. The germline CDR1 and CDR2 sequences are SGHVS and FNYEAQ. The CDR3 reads CASSLVTSNNEQFF. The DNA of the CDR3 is TGTGCCAGCAGCTTAGTAACGTCTAACAATGAGCAGTTCTTC.

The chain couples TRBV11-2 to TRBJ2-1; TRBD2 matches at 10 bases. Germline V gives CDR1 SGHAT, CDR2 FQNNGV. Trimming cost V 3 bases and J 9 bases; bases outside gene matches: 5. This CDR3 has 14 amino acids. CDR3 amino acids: CASSFLAGEGEQFF. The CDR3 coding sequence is TGTGCCAGCAGCTTTCTAGCGGGAGAGGGTGAGCAGTTCTTC.